The rows below give T cell receptor beta chains drawn from one sample of a study of blood T cell repertoires in COVID-19. TCRdb's table, derived via immunoSEQ multiplex PCR, lists solely in-frame clones and lacks some. The profile shows 250,000 to 350,000 clones, 90% of them singletons. Sequenced sample: PBMCs or T cells enriched from blood (not recorded which). The receptor set was obtained from a woman in her late teens or twenties with acute COVID-19. CDR3s include the opening cysteine and the closing phenylalanine or tryptophan. A D gene is named only where the DNA matches it firmly. For some rows the clone size is stated as once, few or many, or as a class when expanded; others skip it.

NA,NA,TRBJ1-1,TRBV27,TGTGCCAGCAGTTTTCAGGGGCGGACTGAAGCTTTCTTT,CASSFQGRTEAFF
NA,NA,TRBJ1-5,TRBV19,TGTGCCAGTAGTATGGGTTGGGGAGGTTATAGCAATCAGCCCCAGCATTTT,CASSMGWGGYSNQPQHF
NA,TRBD1,TRBJ1-1,TRBV28,TGTGCCAGCAGTCCGGGGACAGTCACTGAAGCTTTCTTT,CASSPGTVTEAFF
NA,TRBD2,TRBJ2-3,TRBV6-2/TRBV6-3,TGTGCCAGCAGTTACTCGGTAGTAGCGGGAGAGACAGATACGCAGTATTTT,CASSYSVVAGETDTQYF
once,NA,TRBJ1-1,TRBV11-2,TGTGCCAGCAGCTTATTAACTGAAGCTTTCTTT,CASSLLTEAFF
NA,NA,TRBJ1-4,TRBV3-1/TRBV3-2,TGTGCCAGCAGCCAATTTCTGACAGCAACTAATGAAAAACTGTTTTTT,CASSQFLTATNEKLFF
NA,NA,TRBJ1-1,TRBV5-1,TGCGCCAGCAGGAGCTTGGAGGGACCGATTGAAGCTTTCTTT,CASRSLEGPIEAFF
NA,TRBD1,TRBJ1-1,TRBV30,TGTGCCTGGAGTACAGGGGAGAACACTGAAGCTTTCTTT,CAWSTGENTEAFF
once,NA,TRBJ1-2,TRBV24-1,TGTGCCACCAGTCCAGGGCGGCGAGCTAACTATGGCTACACCTTC,CATSPGRRANYGYTF
NA,NA,TRBJ1-6,TRBV6-5,TGTGCCAGCAGTCAGACAGAAGATTCACCCCTCCACTTT,CASSQTEDSPLHF
NA,NA,TRBJ2-1,TRBV6-2/TRBV6-3,TGTGCCAGCAGTTACTCGAGGCGGCGAACCTACAATGAGCAGTTCTTC,CASSYSRRRTYNEQFF
NA,NA,TRBJ1-5,TRBV19,TGTGCCAGTAGTATGAGGCCAGGGGATAGCAATCAGCCCCAGCATTTT,CASSMRPGDSNQPQHF
NA,NA,TRBJ1-2,TRBV28,TGTGCCAGCAGCCTGGGAGGCAACCGGGACTATGGCTACACCTTC,CASSLGGNRDYGYTF
NA,NA,TRBJ1-1,TRBV18,TGTGCCAGCTCGGGTGGACAGCCGAACACTGAAGCTTTCTTT,CASSGGQPNTEAFF
NA,TRBD2,TRBJ2-7,TRBV5-1,TGCGCCAGCAGCCCGACCCCTAGCGGGAGCTCCTACGAGCAGTACTTC,CASSPTPSGSSYEQYF
NA,NA,TRBJ1-5,TRBV28,TGTGCCAGCAGTTTTATCCTTAAAGAGATCTATAGCAATCAGCCCCAGCATTTT,CASSFILKEIYSNQPQHF
NA,NA,TRBJ2-1,TRBV18,TGTGCCAGCTCACCACGGCAACAGGACAATGAGCAGTTCTTC,CASSPRQQDNEQFF
NA,TRBD1,TRBJ2-1,TRBV27,TGTGCCATCCGGGACAGCCTCTACAATGAGCAGTTCTTC,CAIRDSLYNEQFF
few,NA,TRBJ1-6,TRBV12-3/TRBV12-4,TGTGCCAGCAGTGGACAGCTTAATTCACCCCTCCACTTT,CASSGQLNSPLHF
once,NA,TRBJ1-1,TRBV11-3,TGTGCCAGCAGCTTAGGTACAGGTCGGTTGGCTTTCTTT,CASSLGTGRLAFF
NA,TRBD1,TRBJ2-7,TRBV6-5,TGTGCCAGCAGTAGACAGGGGCCCCCCTACGAGCAGTACTTC,CASSRQGPPYEQYF
NA,NA,TRBJ1-5,TRBV28,TGTGCCAGCAGTCATTACAGGGAGAATCAGCCCCAGCATTTT,CASSHYRENQPQHF